These T cell receptor beta chains were read from a single sample in a study of OX40 agonist ivuxolimab in advanced cancers. This table comes from immunoSEQ multiplex PCR, and its TCRdb copy is limited to in-frame clones, with some not included. The data contain about 45,000 clones, roughly 80% of them seen just once; the ten biggest clones take up approximately 15%. Sequenced material: CD4+ or CD8+ T cells sorted from blood, taken in a trial of the OX40 agonist ivuxolimab. All receptors derive from an adult with an advanced solid tumor such as melanoma, head and neck, liver or kidney cancer. CDR3s include the opening cysteine and the closing phenylalanine or tryptophan. Fields, in order: CDR3 DNA, CDR3 protein, V gene, D gene, clone size, J gene. D genes are given only for firm matches. Size tells how often a clone was seen (once, few, many) or the class of an expanded clone, and some rows leave it out.

CDR3 DNA: TGTGCCAGCAGCAGGACTTTCTACGAGCAGTACTTC
CDR3 protein: CASSRTFYEQYF
V gene: TRBV14
D gene: NA
clone size: NA
J gene: TRBJ2-7

CDR3 DNA: TGTGCCAGTAGTATAAACCGTGGACGGATTGGAAACACCATATATTTT
CDR3 protein: CASSINRGRIGNTIYF
V gene: TRBV19
D gene: NA
clone size: NA
J gene: TRBJ1-3

CDR3 DNA: TGTGCCAGTAGTATTAGGCGGGAAGCACGACAGCCCCAGCATTTT
CDR3 protein: CASSIRREARQPQHF
V gene: TRBV19
D gene: NA
clone size: few
J gene: TRBJ1-5

CDR3 DNA: TGCGCCAGCAGCGAGCGGACGTTGAGTAATGAAAAACTGTTTTTT
CDR3 protein: CASSERTLSNEKLFF
V gene: TRBV4-1
D gene: NA
clone size: NA
J gene: TRBJ1-4

CDR3 DNA: TGTGCCAGCAGTTTATCGGATGCGGGGGGGATCTACGAGCAGTACTTC
CDR3 protein: CASSLSDAGGIYEQYF
V gene: TRBV27
D gene: TRBD2
clone size: NA
J gene: TRBJ2-7

CDR3 DNA: TGTGCCAGCAGTTACGCAGCCGCATATAATTCACCCCTCCACTTT
CDR3 protein: CASSYAAAYNSPLHF
V gene: TRBV6-6
D gene: NA
clone size: few
J gene: TRBJ1-6

CDR3 DNA: TGTGCCAGCAGCCCGGCGTTTCAGCCCCAGCATTTT
CDR3 protein: CASSPAFQPQHF
V gene: TRBV28
D gene: NA
clone size: NA
J gene: TRBJ1-5

CDR3 DNA: TGTGCCAGTAGTATATGGTCTAGCACCGGGGAGCTGTTTTTT
CDR3 protein: CASSIWSSTGELFF
V gene: TRBV19
D gene: NA
clone size: NA
J gene: TRBJ2-2

CDR3 DNA: TGTGCCAGCAGCCTCACAGCGGGGGACTACAATGAGCAGTTCTTC
CDR3 protein: CASSLTAGDYNEQFF
V gene: TRBV9
D gene: TRBD2
clone size: few
J gene: TRBJ2-1

CDR3 DNA: TGTGCCAGCAGCAGGGGGGTTAGCGGGTACAATGAGCAGTTCTTC
CDR3 protein: CASSRGVSGYNEQFF
V gene: TRBV11-1
D gene: NA
clone size: NA
J gene: TRBJ2-1

CDR3 DNA: TGTGCCAGCAGTTTACGTATCACGGGGCCAGAGTACTTC
CDR3 protein: CASSLRITGPEYF
V gene: TRBV28
D gene: NA
clone size: NA
J gene: TRBJ2-4

CDR3 DNA: TGTGCCAGCAGCTCACCGGGACAGTCCTACGAGCAGTACTTC
CDR3 protein: CASSSPGQSYEQYF
V gene: TRBV7-9
D gene: TRBD1
clone size: NA
J gene: TRBJ2-7

CDR3 DNA: TGTGCCAGCAGAGTAGGGCCTGAAGCTTTCTTT
CDR3 protein: CASRVGPEAFF
V gene: TRBV6-5
D gene: NA
clone size: NA
J gene: TRBJ1-1

CDR3 DNA: TGTGCCAGCAGCTTTATACCGGGACGAAGCTCCTACGAGCAGTACTTC
CDR3 protein: CASSFIPGRSSYEQYF
V gene: TRBV7-8
D gene: NA
clone size: NA
J gene: TRBJ2-7

CDR3 DNA: TGTGCCAGCAGCGCCAGTGGAGCAACTAATGAAAAACTGTTTTTT
CDR3 protein: CASSASGATNEKLFF
V gene: TRBV9
D gene: NA
clone size: once
J gene: TRBJ1-4

CDR3 DNA: TGTGCCAGCAGTTTAGCCGGACAGCTCTACGAGCAGTACTTC
CDR3 protein: CASSLAGQLYEQYF
V gene: TRBV27
D gene: NA
clone size: NA
J gene: TRBJ2-7

CDR3 DNA: TGTGCCAGCAGCTTAATAGGGACAGCGAACACTGAAGCTTTCTTT
CDR3 protein: CASSLIGTANTEAFF
V gene: TRBV7-9
D gene: TRBD1
clone size: NA
J gene: TRBJ1-1

CDR3 DNA: TGTGCCAGCACCCAGGGCACTGAAGCTTTCTTT
CDR3 protein: CASTQGTEAFF
V gene: TRBV7-9
D gene: NA
clone size: NA
J gene: TRBJ1-1

CDR3 DNA: TGCGCCAGCAGCCGCGGGGTAGAGTCCTATAATTCACCCCTCCACTTT
CDR3 protein: CASSRGVESYNSPLHF
V gene: TRBV4-1
D gene: NA
clone size: NA
J gene: TRBJ1-6

CDR3 DNA: TGTGCCAGCAGTCTACAGATCTCTGGAAACACCATATATTTT
CDR3 protein: CASSLQISGNTIYF
V gene: TRBV28
D gene: NA
clone size: NA
J gene: TRBJ1-3

CDR3 DNA: TGCGCCAGCAGCCAAGATACCTACGGGACTGAAGCTTTCTTT
CDR3 protein: CASSQDTYGTEAFF
V gene: TRBV4-1
D gene: NA
clone size: NA
J gene: TRBJ1-1

CDR3 DNA: TGTGCCAGCACGGACCAGGGGGGGGCAAGAAATGAGCAGTTCTTC
CDR3 protein: CASTDQGGARNEQFF
V gene: TRBV28
D gene: NA
clone size: medium-sized
J gene: TRBJ2-1

CDR3 DNA: TGTGCCAGCAGTTCTGGGGCCCAAGAGGGGGATGAGCAGTTCTTC
CDR3 protein: CASSSGAQEGDEQFF
V gene: TRBV6-4
D gene: NA
clone size: NA
J gene: TRBJ2-1

CDR3 DNA: TGTGCCAGCCTTTACGGGGGGGAGGACAATGAGCAGTTCTTC
CDR3 protein: CASLYGGEDNEQFF
V gene: TRBV7-9
D gene: TRBD2
clone size: NA
J gene: TRBJ2-1

CDR3 DNA: TGCAGCGTAGATGGACTAGCGGGGTTAGGGCAGTTCTTC
CDR3 protein: CSVDGLAGLGQFF
V gene: TRBV29-1
D gene: TRBD2
clone size: NA
J gene: TRBJ2-1

CDR3 DNA: TGTGCCAGCAGTGAAGCGCTTGGAGCCCCGTACAATGAGCAGTTCTTC
CDR3 protein: CASSEALGAPYNEQFF
V gene: TRBV2
D gene: NA
clone size: few
J gene: TRBJ2-1

CDR3 DNA: TGTGCCAGTAGTATAATCCAGAGCTCCTACAATGAGCAGTTCTTC
CDR3 protein: CASSIIQSSYNEQFF
V gene: TRBV19
D gene: NA
clone size: once
J gene: TRBJ2-1

CDR3 DNA: TGTGCCAGCAGTCGTGGGGGGACTTTTTCCACCCCCTACGAGCAGTACTTC
CDR3 protein: CASSRGGTFSTPYEQYF
V gene: TRBV27
D gene: NA
clone size: NA
J gene: TRBJ2-7

CDR3 DNA: TGTGCCAGCAGTTTATCTCGACACGGTGTTACTGAAGCTTTCTTT
CDR3 protein: CASSLSRHGVTEAFF
V gene: TRBV28
D gene: NA
clone size: NA
J gene: TRBJ1-1

CDR3 DNA: TGTGCCAGCAGTCAAACCGGGGGAGGGGATTCACCCCTCCACTTT
CDR3 protein: CASSQTGGGDSPLHF
V gene: TRBV6-5
D gene: NA
clone size: NA
J gene: TRBJ1-6

CDR3 DNA: TGTGCCAGTCGAGCGGCTTCCTACGAGCAGTACTTC
CDR3 protein: CASRAASYEQYF
V gene: TRBV19
D gene: NA
clone size: NA
J gene: TRBJ2-7

CDR3 DNA: TGCGCCAGCAGCCAATGGCAGGGCTACGAGCAGTACTTC
CDR3 protein: CASSQWQGYEQYF
V gene: TRBV4-3
D gene: NA
clone size: NA
J gene: TRBJ2-7

CDR3 DNA: TGTGCCAGCAACGGACTAGCGGGGGGTATTAGCACAGATACGCAGTATTTT
CDR3 protein: CASNGLAGGISTDTQYF
V gene: TRBV28
D gene: TRBD2
clone size: NA
J gene: TRBJ2-3

CDR3 DNA: TGTGCCAGCAGCTTTCCTCCCTTCTCAACAGATACGCAGTATTTT
CDR3 protein: CASSFPPFSTDTQYF
V gene: TRBV11-1
D gene: NA
clone size: NA
J gene: TRBJ2-3

CDR3 DNA: TGTGCCTGGAGTGTGACAGATACGCAGTATTTT
CDR3 protein: CAWSVTDTQYF
V gene: TRBV30
D gene: NA
clone size: NA
J gene: TRBJ2-3

CDR3 DNA: TGCGCCAGCAGCCAGACGACAGGGGATACAGGAAACACCATATATTTT
CDR3 protein: CASSQTTGDTGNTIYF
V gene: TRBV4-1
D gene: TRBD1
clone size: NA
J gene: TRBJ1-3

CDR3 DNA: TGTGCCAGCAGTCCTGGCAGGCTCCTTTTCTATGAAGCTTTCTTT
CDR3 protein: CASSPGRLLFYEAFF
V gene: TRBV28
D gene: NA
clone size: NA
J gene: TRBJ1-1

CDR3 DNA: TGCAGTGCTAGGGTTAGGGGTGGCTACACCTTC
CDR3 protein: CSARVRGGYTF
V gene: TRBV20-1
D gene: NA
clone size: NA
J gene: TRBJ1-2

CDR3 DNA: TGTGCCAGCAGTTACGGCGGGAACACTGAAGCTTTCTTT
CDR3 protein: CASSYGGNTEAFF
V gene: TRBV6-5
D gene: NA
clone size: NA
J gene: TRBJ1-1

CDR3 DNA: TGTGCCAGCAAGGCAGGTGCTGACGAGCAGTACTTC
CDR3 protein: CASKAGADEQYF
V gene: TRBV7-9
D gene: NA
clone size: NA
J gene: TRBJ2-7

CDR3 DNA: TGTGCCAGCAGTTCCCCCCGTCAGGAGTTAGAGGAGACCCAGTACTTC
CDR3 protein: CASSSPRQELEETQYF
V gene: TRBV28
D gene: NA
clone size: NA
J gene: TRBJ2-5

CDR3 DNA: TGTGCCAGCAGTTTACCCAGGACAGATGGCTACACCTTC
CDR3 protein: CASSLPRTDGYTF
V gene: TRBV28
D gene: NA
clone size: NA
J gene: TRBJ1-2